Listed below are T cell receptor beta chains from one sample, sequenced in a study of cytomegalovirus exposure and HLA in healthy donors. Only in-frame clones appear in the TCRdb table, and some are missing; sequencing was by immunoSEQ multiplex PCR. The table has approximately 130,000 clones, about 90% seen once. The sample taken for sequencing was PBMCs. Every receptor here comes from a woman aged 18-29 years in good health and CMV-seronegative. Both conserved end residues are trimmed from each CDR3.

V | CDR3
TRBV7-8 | ASSLTGVVGELF
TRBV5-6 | ASGSEHPGYT
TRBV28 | ASYGGPGETQY
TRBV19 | ASSLPLVADTQY
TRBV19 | ASSIASYTGELF
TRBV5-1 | ASSPGTGPLSGYT
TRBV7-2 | ASSPRTGGGFNYGYT
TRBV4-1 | ASSTLGQFEAF
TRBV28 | ASSGLDTQY
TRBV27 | ASSLSRSYEQY